This TCR beta chain originates from a study of blood T cell repertoires in COVID-19. About the study: Sources were T cells, B-cell-depleted T cells, or PBMCs; the material itself was cDNA or gDNA.

Per the study methods: Estimates of nucleated cell counts were drawn from the amplification of reference gene primers. Assay: immunoSEQ multiplex PCR; the TCRdb copy retains only in-frame clones and omits some. V, J and clone size were drawn from that table, and D and trimming were deduced from the DNA. The data contain around 130,000 clones, about 87% of them singletons. This TCR came from a woman between 45 and 60 years old with acute or convalescent COVID-19. Sequencing was done on a sample of peripheral blood.

The chain's CDR3 is CASSHPRGGRTDTQYF. CDR3 bases: TGTGCCAGCTCCCACCCCCGGGGGGGCCGAACAGATACGCAGTATTTT. The rearrangement joins TRBV6-6 to TRBJ2-3, with TRBD2 matching 8 bases. Germline V gene sequence: CDR1 MNHNY, CDR2 SVGAGI (reference sequence). Trimming took 8 bases from V and 3 from J; bases not matched to a gene: 13. The CDR3 consists of 16 residues.